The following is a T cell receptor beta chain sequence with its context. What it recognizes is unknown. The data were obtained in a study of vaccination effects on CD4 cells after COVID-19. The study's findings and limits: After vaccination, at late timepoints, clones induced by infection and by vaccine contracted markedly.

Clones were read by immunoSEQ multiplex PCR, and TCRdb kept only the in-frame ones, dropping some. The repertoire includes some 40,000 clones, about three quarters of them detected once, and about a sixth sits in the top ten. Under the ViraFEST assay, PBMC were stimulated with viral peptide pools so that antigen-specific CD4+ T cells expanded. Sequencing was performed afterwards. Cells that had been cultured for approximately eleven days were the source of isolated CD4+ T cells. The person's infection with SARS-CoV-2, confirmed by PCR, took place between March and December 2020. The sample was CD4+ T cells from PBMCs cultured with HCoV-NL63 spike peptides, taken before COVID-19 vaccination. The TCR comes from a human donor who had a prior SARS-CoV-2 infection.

DNA of the CDR3: TGCGCCAGCAGTGAGCAAGGGACCGCGAATTCACCCCTCCACTTT. Its protein product is CASSEQGTANSPLHF. The chain is built from TRBV10-2 and TRBJ1-6, with D maybe TRBD1 (5 bases). Germline-derived CDR1 and CDR2 are WSHSY and SAAADI. Trimming removed 2 bases at V and 7 bases at J, with 12 bases between. This CDR3 contains 15 residues.